This T cell receptor beta chain was documented in a study of long-term antiretroviral therapy in people with HIV. Assay version v3.0 of immunoSEQ was used, and it was run at survey level. Sequencing was performed with immunoSEQ multiplex PCR; in TCRdb, only in-frame clones are kept and a portion is missing. The data contain tens of thousands of clones, about 85% of them singletons. Concerning this clone: The antigen remains undetermined.

Study-wide results and limits: From the mid-2000s to the late 2010s, blood was obtained, possibly while participants received older ART regimens.

Losses at the gene ends were 5 bases for V and 3 bases for J; bases not matched to a gene: 3. In germline, CDR1 is SSHAT, CDR2 FNYEAQ (reference sequence). The CDR3 runs to 14 residues. The sequence derives from a woman in her 30s with HIV. Sequenced here: unsorted PBMCs, sampled approximately 2.7 years before starting antiretroviral therapy. The V and J genes are TRBV7-7 and TRBJ2-2; 7 positions match TRBD1. CDR3 region: CASSAQGYTGELFF. The CDR3, as DNA: TGTGCCAGCAGCGCACAGGGGTACACCGGGGAGCTGTTTTTT.